The entry below gives a single T cell receptor beta chain sequence along with its context. Its antigen is not identified. PCR involved 60 Vbeta and 13 Jbeta primers. Profiling relied on immunoSEQ multiplex PCR, and the TCRdb table lists in-frame clones only, not all of them. This table lists about 130,000 clones. Germline loops: CDR1 KGHSH, CDR2 LQKENI. V lost 6 bases to trimming and J lost 4 bases; unmatched junction nucleotides: 6. The CDR3 is made up of 14 amino acids. This sample was taken from a study of cytomegalovirus exposure and HLA in healthy donors. Background on the study: From HLA-typed donors, an early data release held around 80 million unique TCRs. Membership in the Caucasian-associated ancestry cluster was found for approximately 85% of a few hundred genotyped donors. Study-level findings and limits: Indistinguishable V segments such as TRBV6-2 and TRBV6-3 were excluded. CMV serostatus stood as the only immune exposure information on hand.

This TCR derives from a man younger than 35 in good health and CMV-seronegative. This chain connects TRBV18 to TRBJ2-1, with 7 bases fitting TRBD2. Sequenced material: PBMCs. CDR3 region: CASSRGEAYNEQFF. CDR3 in DNA: TGTGCCAGCTCCCGGGGGGAAGCATACAATGAGCAGTTCTTC.